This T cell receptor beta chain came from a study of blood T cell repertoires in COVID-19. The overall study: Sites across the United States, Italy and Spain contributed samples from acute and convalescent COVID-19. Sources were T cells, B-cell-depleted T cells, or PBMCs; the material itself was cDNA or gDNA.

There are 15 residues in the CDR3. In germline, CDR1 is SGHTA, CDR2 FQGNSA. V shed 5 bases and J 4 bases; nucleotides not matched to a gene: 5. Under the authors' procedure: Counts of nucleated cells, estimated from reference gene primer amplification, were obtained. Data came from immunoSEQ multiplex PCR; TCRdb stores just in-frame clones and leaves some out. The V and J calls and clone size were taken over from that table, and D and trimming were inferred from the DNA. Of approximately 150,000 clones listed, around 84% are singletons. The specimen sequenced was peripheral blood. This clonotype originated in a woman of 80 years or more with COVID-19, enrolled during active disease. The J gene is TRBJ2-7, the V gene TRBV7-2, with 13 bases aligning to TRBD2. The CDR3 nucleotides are TGTGCCAGCAGCCCCGGGACTAGCGGGAAGTACGAGCAGTACTTC. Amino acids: CASSPGTSGKYEQYF.